What follows describes a single TCR beta chain. Its antigen is currently unknown. The data originate from a study of T cells expressing NK-cell markers. Reprocessing the 5' RACE reads, TCRdb reports a single entry for every CDR3 protein and omits DNA. The data include about 190,000 distinct CDR3 sequences; the top ten clones carry 20% to 25%. The CDR3 is 15 residues long. Study findings and constraints: In several donors, dominant clonotypes made up about 28.3-65% of CD3+CD56-NKG2C+ cells. Dominant NKG2C+ clonotypes made up roughly 1.0-7.0% of CD8+ T cells in a handful of donors.

This sequence originates from a man between 18 and 69 years old in good health. The sequenced material came from blood T cells: a sorted CD56 or NKG2C T cell subset, CD4+ or CD8+ T cells, or bulk PBMC T cells (not recorded which). The chain links TRBV12-3 or TRBV12-4 to TRBJ2-3; without DNA, the TCRdb call of TRBD1 cannot be checked. The CDR3 is CASSLAYGATDTQYF.